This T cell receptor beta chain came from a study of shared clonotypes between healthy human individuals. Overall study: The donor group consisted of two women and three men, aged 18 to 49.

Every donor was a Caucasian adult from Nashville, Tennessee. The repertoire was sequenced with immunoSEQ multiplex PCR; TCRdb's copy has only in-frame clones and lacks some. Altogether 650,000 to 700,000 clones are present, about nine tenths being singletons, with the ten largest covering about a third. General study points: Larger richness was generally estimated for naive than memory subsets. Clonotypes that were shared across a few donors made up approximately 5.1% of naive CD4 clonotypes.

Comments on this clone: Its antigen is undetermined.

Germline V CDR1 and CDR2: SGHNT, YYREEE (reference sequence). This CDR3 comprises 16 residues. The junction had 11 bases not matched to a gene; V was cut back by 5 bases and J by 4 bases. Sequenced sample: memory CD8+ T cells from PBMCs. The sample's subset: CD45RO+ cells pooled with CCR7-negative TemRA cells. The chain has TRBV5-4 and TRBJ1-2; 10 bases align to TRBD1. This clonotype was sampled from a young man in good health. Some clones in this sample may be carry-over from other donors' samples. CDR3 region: CASSPIGDRGVYGYTF. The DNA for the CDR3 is TGTGCCAGCAGTCCCATTGGGGACAGGGGAGTCTATGGCTACACCTTC. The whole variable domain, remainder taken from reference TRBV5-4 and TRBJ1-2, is ETGVTQSPTHLIKTRGQQVTLRCSSQSGHNTVSWYQQALGQGPQFIFQYYREEENGRGNFPPRFSGLQFPNYSSELNVNALELDDSALYLCASSPIGDRGVYGYTFGSGTRLTVV.